Below are 32 T cell receptor beta chains sequenced from a single sample in a study of blood T cell repertoires in COVID-19. The assay was immunoSEQ multiplex PCR, and TCRdb's table has in-frame clones only and misses some. The sample includes approximately 300,000 clones, approximately 86% seen only once; the top ten take 2.2%. Material: peripheral blood. These receptor sequences come from a woman between 45 and 65 years old who had recovered from COVID-19.

The chain recombines TRBV7-9 with TRBJ2-7, with D possibly TRBD1 on 6 matching bases. In germline, CDR1 is SEHNR, CDR2 FQNEAQ (reference sequence). V lost 4 bases to trimming and J lost 4 bases, with 14 bases between them. The CDR3 spans 14 residues. This chain's CDR3 is CASSSPGQEYEQYF. The CDR3, as DNA: TGTGCCAGCAGCTCACCGGGACAAGAATACGAGCAGTACTTC.

V is TRBV7-2 and J is TRBJ1-5; tentative D call: TRBD1 (5 bases). The germline V and J ends were trimmed by 8 bases and 2 bases, with 13 bases remaining between them. Germline-derived CDR1 and CDR2 are SGHTA and FQGNSA. The CDR3 is 14 residues long. Here the CDR3 reads CASGARQGNQPQHF. CDR3 nucleotides: TGTGCCAGCGGGGCTCGGCAGGGCAATCAGCCCCAGCATTTT.

The rearrangement uses TRBV6-5 and TRBJ2-7; D might be TRBD1 (6 bases). Germline V gene sequence: CDR1 MNHEY, CDR2 SVGAGI. This CDR3 is built from 14 residues. The germline V and J ends were trimmed by 8 bases and 3 bases, with 17 bases remaining between them. The CDR3 nucleotides are TGTGCCAGCCTCGAGCCGGGACAAGGCTACGAGCAGTACTTC. Residues: CASLEPGQGYEQYF.

DNA of the CDR3: TGTGCCAGCACCAGCAGGGGATCGGCGAACATTCAGTACTTC. It yields the protein CASTSRGSANIQYF. The chain combines TRBV28 with TRBJ2-4; maybe TRBD1 (6 bases). The CDR3 length is 14 residues. Germline V gene lookup returns CDR1 MDHEN and CDR2 SYDVKM. Trimming stripped 7 bases from V and 7 bases from J, with 17 bases between.

CDR3 loop: CASSRGGPQHF. The CDR3 bases are TGTGCCAGCAGCCGGGGGGGGCCCCAGCATTTT. The gene calls are TRBV12-3 or TRBV12-4 and TRBJ1-5, with D perhaps TRBD1 (5 bases). The CDR3 length is 11 residues. Trimming cost V 6 bases and J 9 bases, with 9 bases left between them.

CDR3 bases: TGTGCCAGCAGCCAAGTTTCAGGACACGCCAGAACAGATACGCAGTATTTT. Its protein is CASSQVSGHARTDTQYF. The chain employs TRBV4-2 and TRBJ2-3, with a weak D call TRBD1 (5 bases). Germline V gene data show CDR1 as LGHNA and CDR2 as YNFKEQ. The ends were cut back, 1 base at V and 3 bases at J, with 17 bases in the middle. This CDR3 is 17 amino acids long.

There are a few counts of this clone. The rearrangement links TRBV9 to TRBJ1-3, with TRBD1 identical over 8 bases. The CDR3 length is 13 residues. V gave up 8 bases and J gave up 0 bases; unmatched junction bases: 1. CDR1 and CDR2 (germline): SGDLS, YYNGEE. CDR3 coding DNA: TGTGCCAGTGGACAGGGCTCTGGAAACACCATATATTTT. Residues: CASGQGSGNTIYF.

This chain joins TRBV7-2 and TRBJ1-2; TRBD1 agrees at 9 bases. Germline assignment: CDR1 SGHTA and CDR2 FQGNSA. The junction had 7 bases not matched to a gene; V was cut back by 5 bases and J by 6 bases. The CDR3 runs to 14 residues. The CDR3 loop is CASSPGGDRDGYTF. The CDR3, as DNA: TGTGCCAGCAGCCCTGGGGGGGACAGGGATGGCTACACCTTC.

The V and J genes are TRBV15 and TRBJ2-1; D perhaps matches TRBD2 (5 bases). Germline CDR1 reads LNHNV; CDR2 reads YYDKDF (reference sequence). CDR3 size: 15 residues. Trimming removed 5 bases at V and 0 bases at J, with 11 bases between. CDR3: CATSYEGSSYNEQFF. In DNA, the CDR3 is TGTGCCACCAGCTACGAGGGAAGCTCCTACAATGAGCAGTTCTTC.

The rearrangement joins TRBV9 to TRBJ1-3; tentatively, D is TRBD1 (5 bases). V lost 0 bases, J lost 6 bases, and 13 bases lay in between. CDR3 length: 15 residues. Germline V gene sequence: CDR1 SGDLS, CDR2 YYNGEE. CDR3 amino acids: CASSVGGSSPNTIYF. The CDR3 DNA reads as TGTGCCAGCAGCGTAGGGGGCAGCAGTCCAAACACCATATATTTT.

CDR3 DNA: TGTGCCAGCAGTTACTCGATGGGGACAGGGGGCACACGCAATCAGCCCCAGCATTTT. Translation gives CASSYSMGTGGTRNQPQHF. The genes are TRBV6-2 or TRBV6-3 and TRBJ1-5; 12 bases agree with TRBD1. CDR3 length equals 19 residues. Unmatched junction bases numbered 8, after V lost 0 bases and J lost 2 bases. Germline V gene sequence: CDR1 MNHEY, CDR2 SVGEGT.

This clone was seen once. V usage is TRBV5-5 and J usage is TRBJ2-1; 8 bases are a match to TRBD2. This CDR3 region has 15 residues. V was pared by 4 bases and J by 0 bases, with 3 bases of the junction left unmatched. CDR1 is SGHKS and CDR2 is YYEKEE in the germline V gene (reference sequence). CDR3 region: CASSSGGSSYNEQFF. CDR3 in DNA: TGTGCCAGCAGCAGCGGGGGCAGCTCCTACAATGAGCAGTTCTTC.

CDR3 in DNA: TGTGCCAGCAGTCAGGACTGGGCCGGAAACACCATATATTTT. This encodes CASSQDWAGNTIYF. J is TRBJ1-3 and V is TRBV6-5; D gene ambiguous. Germline CDR1 MNHEY, CDR2 SVGAGI. The V end lost 5 bases, the J end lost 4 bases, and 12 bases lay between the germline ends. This CDR3 contains 14 residues.

V gene TRBV29-1 combines with J gene TRBJ2-2; TRBD2 aligns across 8 bases. In germline, CDR1 is SQVTM, CDR2 ANQGSEA. CDR3 length: 14 residues. The CDR3 loop is CRGGSGGNTGELFF. DNA for the CDR3: TGCCGCGGGGGGAGCGGGGGGAACACCGGGGAGCTGTTTTTT.

This clone has a single count. This chain links TRBV19 with TRBJ2-7, with TRBD1 matching 9 bases. The germline V gene encodes CDR1 LNHDA and CDR2 SQIVND (reference sequence). With V trimmed by 5 bases and J by 5 bases, 7 bases remained unmatched. This CDR3 comprises 14 residues. CDR3 in amino acids: CASSEDRGSHEQYF. The CDR3 nucleotides read TGTGCCAGTAGTGAGGACAGGGGCTCTCACGAGCAGTACTTC.

V is TRBV10-3 and J is TRBJ2-7; D perhaps matches TRBD1 (5 bases). Trimming left V 4 bases short and J 5 bases short, with 15 bases between. This CDR3 contains 14 residues. The germline V gene encodes CDR1 ENHRY and CDR2 SYGVKD. Here the CDR3 DNA reads TGTGCCATCAGTGCTCGCCAGGGCGTGGACGAGCAGTACTTC. Translating gives CAISARQGVDEQYF.

The V gene is TRBV19, the J gene TRBJ2-2; 9 nucleotides agree with TRBD1. Germline V gene lookup returns CDR1 LNHDA and CDR2 SQIVND (reference sequence). V shed 6 bases, J shed 5 bases, and the junction held 16 bases outside the gene matches. This CDR3 has 18 residues. The CDR3 nucleotides are TGTGCCAGTAGCCATACAGGGGGCGCGACATGGCGAACCGGGGAGCTGTTTTTT. It is translated as CASSHTGGATWRTGELFF.

The chain joins TRBV7-9 to TRBJ1-2; a possible D gene is TRBD1 (6 bases). Per germline, CDR1 SEHNR and CDR2 FQNEAQ (reference sequence). The ends were cut back, 5 bases at V and 8 bases at J, with 21 bases in the middle. This CDR3 is 15 amino acids long. The CDR3 spells CASSRLVTGPRGYTF. In DNA, the CDR3 is TGTGCCAGCAGCCGCTTAGTAACAGGGCCACGGGGCTACACCTTC.

This clone turned up a few times. V usage is TRBV12-3 or TRBV12-4 and J usage is TRBJ2-7; D not resolved. The CDR3 runs 13 residues. Trimming shortened V by 6 bases and J by 3 bases, and 12 bases separated the two germline ends. DNA for the CDR3: TGTGCCAGCAGGCCGGTGGCAGGCTACGAGCAGTACTTC. Translation gives CASRPVAGYEQYF.

For this clone: The sample contains more than one DNA sequence encoding this CDR3. The gene calls are TRBV7-3 and TRBJ2-3; D gene unclear. The CDR3 loop spans 14 amino acids. Trimming cost V 5 bases and J 3 bases, with 12 bases left between them. The germline V gene has CDR1 SGHTA and CDR2 FQGTGA. For the CDR3, the DNA is TGTGCCAGCAGCCCCTCACGGCGGACAGATACGCAGTATTTT. Encoded protein: CASSPSRRTDTQYF.

J is TRBJ1-2 and V is TRBV15; 7 bases agree with TRBD1. V was clipped by 4 bases and J by 7 bases; unmatched bases: 21. Per germline, CDR1 LNHNV and CDR2 YYDKDF (reference sequence). The CDR3 is 18 amino acids. This CDR3 reads CATSNRTKGQAFKVGYTF. CDR3 nucleotides: TGTGCCACCAGCAATCGAACTAAAGGACAGGCTTTTAAAGTTGGCTACACCTTC.

This clone occurred once. This chain joins TRBV5-1 and TRBJ1-2, with D perhaps matching TRBD1 (6 bases). CDR3 length: 13 amino acids. The germline gives CDR1 SGHRS, CDR2 YFSETQ. Trimming took off 4 bases at V and 4 bases at J, with 11 bases between the two ends. The CDR3 protein is CASSQQGSYGYTF. The CDR3 region has the DNA TGCGCCAGCAGCCAACAGGGCTCCTATGGCTACACCTTC.

CDR3 in amino acids: CASSPQAHRGSYNSPLHF. The CDR3 DNA is TGTGCCAGCAGTCCTCAAGCCCACCGGGGCTCCTATAATTCACCCCTCCACTTT. The chain combines TRBV28 with TRBJ1-6; D gene unclear. The CDR3 length is 18 residues. Germline-derived CDR1 and CDR2 are MDHEN and SYDVKM. Deletions cut 5 bases from V and 0 bases from J, with 17 bases between.

The CDR3 DNA reads as TGTGCCAGCAGTCCTACCGACAGGCGGGGCTACACCTTC. Encoded protein: CASSPTDRRGYTF. This chain joins TRBV9 and TRBJ1-2; D perhaps matches TRBD1 (6 bases). The CDR3 length is 13 residues. Trimming stripped 5 bases from V and 8 bases from J, with 16 bases between. Germline CDR1 reads SGDLS; CDR2 reads YYNGEE.

This chain uses TRBV7-8 with TRBJ1-5; D perhaps matches TRBD1 (6 bases). The CDR3 sequence is 18 residues long. Germline assignment: CDR1 SGHVS and CDR2 FQNEAQ. Trimming stripped 0 bases from V and 2 bases from J, with 17 bases between. The CDR3 nucleotides read TGTGCCAGCAGCTTAGCGACTGGGGCAGGGGTTGGCAATCAGCCCCAGCATTTT. It specifies CASSLATGAGVGNQPQHF.

The chain employs TRBV28 and TRBJ1-2, with 7 bases that match TRBD1. The CDR3 length is 15 residues. Germline V gene lookup returns CDR1 MDHEN and CDR2 SYDVKM. V was pared by 7 bases and J by 7 bases, with 15 bases of the junction left unmatched. CDR3 in amino acids: CASNGNDRDLGGYTF. In DNA form, the CDR3 reads TGTGCCAGCAACGGAAATGACAGGGACTTAGGTGGCTACACCTTC.

Written as DNA, the CDR3 is TGTGCCAGCAGCTTGGGGGCTTCCTATGGCTACACCTTC. It yields the protein CASSLGASYGYTF. The genes are TRBV7-6 and TRBJ1-2; a possible D gene is TRBD1 (6 bases). CDR1 is SGHVS, CDR2 FNYEAQ, per germline. The V end was cut by 3 bases, the J end by 4 bases, with 9 bases between. There are 13 residues in the CDR3.

The chain recombines TRBV15 with TRBJ1-2, with D possibly TRBD1 on 5 matching bases. V was cut by 1 base and J by 3 bases, with 9 bases left in between. The CDR3 covers 14 residues. Per germline, CDR1 LNHNV and CDR2 YYDKDF (reference sequence). The CDR3 loop reads CATSRVQGYYGYTF. DNA for the CDR3: TGTGCCACCAGCAGAGTCCAGGGATACTATGGCTACACCTTC.

This clone has just one count. V gene TRBV11-2 combines with J gene TRBJ2-1, with a weak D call TRBD2 (6 bases). V lost 0 bases and J lost 4, with 13 bases in between. Germline CDR1 is SGHAT and CDR2 is FQNNGV. This CDR3 contains 16 residues. CDR3 sequence reads: CASSLDIAVLYNEQFF. The CDR3 DNA sequence: TGTGCCAGCAGCTTAGATATAGCGGTCCTTTACAATGAGCAGTTCTTC. The full variable domain, in which reference TRBV11-2 and TRBJ2-1 provide the parts outside the CDR3, is EAGVAQSPRYKIIEKRQSVAFWCNPISGHATLYWYQQILGQGPKLLIQFQNNGVVDDSQLPKDRFSAERLKGVDSTLKIQPAKLEDSAVYLCASSLDIAVLYNEQFFGPGTRLTVL.

This chain uses TRBV6-5 with TRBJ1-1; a possible D gene is TRBD1 (6 bases). The CDR3 totals 15 residues. The germline CDR1 and CDR2 sequences are MNHEY and SVGAGI. Trimming left V 6 bases short and J 2 bases short, with 16 bases between. The CDR3 reads CASRPQGSKNTEAFF. The CDR3 DNA sequence: TGTGCCAGCAGACCCCAGGGGTCAAAAAACACTGAAGCTTTCTTT.

V usage is TRBV6-2 or TRBV6-3 and J usage is TRBJ2-3; D might be TRBD2 (6 bases). CDR3 length: 15 residues. In germline, CDR1 is MNHEY, CDR2 SVGEGT. The V end lost 1 base, the J end lost 4 bases, and 12 bases lay between the germline ends. In DNA, the CDR3 is TGTGCCAGCAGTTACTGGGACTCCAGGTCAGATACGCAGTATTTT. It specifies CASSYWDSRSDTQYF.

The chain carries TRBV5-4 and TRBJ2-7, with 9 positions matching TRBD2. V trimming: 0 bases; J trimming: 3 bases; junction bases outside the gene matches: 1. In germline, CDR1 is SGHNT, CDR2 YYREEE (reference sequence). The CDR3 spans 14 residues. Here the CDR3 DNA reads TGTGCCAGCAGCTTGGGCGGGGGGGACTACGAGCAGTACTTC. Translation gives CASSLGGGDYEQYF.